The present TCR beta chain was sequenced within a study of CD8+ T cells in alopecia areata. Study-level information: Each of the treated patients was given oral tofacitinib, 5 to 10 mg twice daily, for moderate-to-severe alopecia areata.

The authors extracted RNA and reverse transcribed it into cDNA as the sequencing template. Sequencing used immunoSEQ multiplex PCR; TCRdb keeps in-frame clones, though not all of them. The sample has 200,000 to 250,000 clones, around three fifths seen once; the top ten hold 0.4% to 0.55%. This clone has a handful of counts. This specimen was CD4+ T cells sorted from blood, taken at week 0. The TCR originated in a human donor with alopecia areata.

The CDR3: CASSSTGEGYGYTF. The CDR3 DNA reads as TGCGCCAGCAGTTCGACAGGGGAGGGCTATGGCTACACCTTC. V gene TRBV10-2 combines with J gene TRBJ1-2; TRBD1 aligns across 8 bases. The CDR3 loop spans 14 amino acids. J was trimmed by 4 bases and V by 5 bases; bases with no gene match: 6. Per the germline V gene, CDR1 is WSHSY and CDR2 is SAAADI.